This TCR beta chain is from a study of chronic HIV infection and antiretroviral therapy. TCRdb reanalysed the 5' RACE reads using MiXCR and keeps one entry per CDR3 protein. This sample has 45,000 to 55,000 distinct CDR3 sequences, with 15% to 20% found just once. This CDR3 has 13 amino acids. Trimming pared 1 base from V and 6 bases from J, leaving 9 bases between. Germline CDR1 reads MGHRA; CDR2 reads YSYEKL. This clonotype was seen more than once but under ten times. The V gene is TRBV4-1, the J gene TRBJ1-2; D not certain. The clonotype was recovered from an adult who had HIV and had not received antiretroviral therapy, or was an uninfected healthy control (not recorded which). Sequencing used peripheral blood. CDR3 in amino acids: CASSQVYRNGYTF. The DNA for the CDR3 is TGCGCCAGCAGCCAAGTGTACAGAAATGGCTACACCTTC.